A single sample gave rise to the 3 T cell receptor beta chains below, sequenced in a study of T cell changes during pregnancy in multiple sclerosis. Libraries were prepared by immunoSEQ multiplex PCR; TCRdb keeps only in-frame clonotypes and omits some of them. The data show some 60,000 clones, approximately 90% seen once. The source was CD4+ T cells from peripheral blood mononuclear cells, collected in the third trimester of pregnancy. These receptor sequences come from a female donor with multiple sclerosis, enrolled in a pregnancy study.

The chain is built from TRBV5-1 and TRBJ2-5; TRBD2 is a possible D gene (6 bases). The germline V gene has CDR1 SGHRS and CDR2 YFSETQ. CDR3 length equals 16 residues. V was clipped by 2 bases and J by 0 bases, with 14 bases between them. CDR3 residues: CASSLGPGGNQETQYF. In DNA form, the CDR3 reads TGCGCCAGCAGCTTAGGTCCTGGGGGGAACCAAGAGACCCAGTACTTC.

This clone was seen only a few times. The rearrangement uses TRBV5-6 and TRBJ1-3; D may be TRBD1 (5 bases). This CDR3 comprises 15 residues. Germline CDR1 and CDR2: SGHDT and YYEEEE. Trimming removed 5 bases at V and 0 bases at J, with 12 bases between. The CDR3 DNA sequence: TGTGCCAGCAGTGACAGCACGAGCTCTGGAAACACCATATATTTT. Translated, it gives CASSDSTSSGNTIYF.

The chain joins TRBV11-2 to TRBJ1-4; weak D call: TRBD1 (5 bases). CDR3 length: 15 residues. V was shortened by 0 bases and J by 8 bases, with 13 bases between the two germline ends. Germline V gene lookup returns CDR1 SGHAT and CDR2 FQNNGV. CDR3 sequence (DNA): TGTGCCAGCAGCTTAGATTTTGCAGGGCGCGAAAAACTGTTTTTT. This encodes CASSLDFAGREKLFF. Based on the CDR3 plus reference TRBV11-2 and TRBJ1-4, the full variable domain is EAGVAQSPRYKIIEKRQSVAFWCNPISGHATLYWYQQILGQGPKLLIQFQNNGVVDDSQLPKDRFSAERLKGVDSTLKIQPAKLEDSAVYLCASSLDFAGREKLFFGSGTQLSVL.